The TCR beta chain under discussion was sequenced for a study of OX40 agonist ivuxolimab in advanced cancers. Overall study context: At 0.01 to 10 mg/kg, ivuxolimab was administered intravenously to patients every 2 weeks. The dose-escalation cohort was over 65% male, with a mean age of about 58 years, ranging roughly 23 to 90. Three patients, one with hepatocellular carcinoma and two with cutaneous melanoma, responded partially. General study findings and limits: By week 6 at 0.1 to 3.0 mg/kg, blood CD4+ and CD8+ T cells had expanded clonally.

TCRdb's copy holds only in-frame clones and misses some; the assay was immunoSEQ multiplex PCR. The sample holds about 45,000 clones, roughly 90% seen once. This CDR3 is built from 15 residues. V lost 5 bases and J lost 3; bases outside the gene matches: 6. CDR1 and CDR2 (germline): LNHDA, SQIVND (reference sequence). On this clone: Its specificity is unknown.

The chain carries TRBV19 and TRBJ2-5; TRBD1 matches at 10 bases. The sequences come from CD4+ or CD8+ T cells sorted from blood, collected in a trial of the OX40 agonist ivuxolimab. The receptor was derived from an adult with an advanced solid tumor such as melanoma, head and neck, liver or kidney cancer. CDR3 bases: TGTGCCAGTAGTTCCACCGGGACAGGGGAAGAGACCCAGTACTTC. It encodes CASSSTGTGEETQYF.